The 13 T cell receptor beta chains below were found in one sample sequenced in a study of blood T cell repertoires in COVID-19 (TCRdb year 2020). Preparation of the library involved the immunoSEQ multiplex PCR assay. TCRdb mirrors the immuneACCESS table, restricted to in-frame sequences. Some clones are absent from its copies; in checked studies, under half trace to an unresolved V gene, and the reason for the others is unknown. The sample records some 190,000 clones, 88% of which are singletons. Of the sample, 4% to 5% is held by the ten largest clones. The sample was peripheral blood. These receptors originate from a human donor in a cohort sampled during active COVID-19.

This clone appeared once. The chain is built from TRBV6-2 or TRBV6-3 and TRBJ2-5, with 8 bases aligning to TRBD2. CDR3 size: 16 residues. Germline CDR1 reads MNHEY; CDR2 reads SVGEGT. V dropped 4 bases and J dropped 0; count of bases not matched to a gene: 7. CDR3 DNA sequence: TGTGCCAGCAGTTTCCTCGGCGGGGGGTACCAAGAGACCCAGTACTTC. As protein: CASSFLGGGYQETQYF.

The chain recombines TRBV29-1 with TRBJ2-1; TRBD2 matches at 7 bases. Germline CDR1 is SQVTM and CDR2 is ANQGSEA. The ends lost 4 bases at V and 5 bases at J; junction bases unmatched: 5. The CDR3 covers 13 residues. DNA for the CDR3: TGCAGCGTTGCTGTACTAGCGAACAATGAGCAGTTCTTC. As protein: CSVAVLANNEQFF.

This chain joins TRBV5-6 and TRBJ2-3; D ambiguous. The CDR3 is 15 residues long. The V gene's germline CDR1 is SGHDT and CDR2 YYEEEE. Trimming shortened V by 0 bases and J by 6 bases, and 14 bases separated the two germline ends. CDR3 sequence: CASSLALGRSDTQYF. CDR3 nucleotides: TGTGCCAGCAGCTTGGCTCTTGGGCGATCGGATACGCAGTATTTT.

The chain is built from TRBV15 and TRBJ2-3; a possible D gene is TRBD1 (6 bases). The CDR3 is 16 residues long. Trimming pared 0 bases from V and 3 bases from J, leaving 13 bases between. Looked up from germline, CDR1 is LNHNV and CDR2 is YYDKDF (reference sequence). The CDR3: CATSRDVIGGTDTQYF. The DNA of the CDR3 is TGTGCCACCAGCAGAGATGTCATAGGGGGTACAGATACGCAGTATTTT. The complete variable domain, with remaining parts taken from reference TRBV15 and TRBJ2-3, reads DAMVIQNPRYQVTQFGKPVTLSCSQTLNHNVMYWYQQKSSQAPKLLFHYYDKDFNNEADTPDNFQSRRPNTSFCFLDIRSPGLGDTAMYLCATSRDVIGGTDTQYFGPGTRLTVL.

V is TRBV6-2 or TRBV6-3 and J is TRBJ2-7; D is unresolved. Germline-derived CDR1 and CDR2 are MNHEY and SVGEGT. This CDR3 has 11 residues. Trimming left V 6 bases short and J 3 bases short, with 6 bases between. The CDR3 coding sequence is TGTGCCAGCAGCAGAGACTACGAGCAGTACTTC. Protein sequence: CASSRDYEQYF.

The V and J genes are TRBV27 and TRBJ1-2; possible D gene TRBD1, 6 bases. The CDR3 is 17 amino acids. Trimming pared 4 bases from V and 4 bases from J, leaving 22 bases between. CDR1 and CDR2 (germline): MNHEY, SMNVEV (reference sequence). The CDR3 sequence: CASSSTRQASSVYGYTF. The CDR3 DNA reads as TGTGCCAGCAGTTCGACCCGACAGGCCAGTTCGGTCTATGGCTACACCTTC.

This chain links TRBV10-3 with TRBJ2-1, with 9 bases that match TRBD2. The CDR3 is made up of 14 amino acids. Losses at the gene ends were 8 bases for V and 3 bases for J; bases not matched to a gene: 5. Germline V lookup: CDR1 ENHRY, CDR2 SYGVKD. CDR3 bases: TGTGCCATCGGTGGGCGGGAGGGCTACAATGAGCAGTTCTTC. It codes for CAIGGREGYNEQFF.

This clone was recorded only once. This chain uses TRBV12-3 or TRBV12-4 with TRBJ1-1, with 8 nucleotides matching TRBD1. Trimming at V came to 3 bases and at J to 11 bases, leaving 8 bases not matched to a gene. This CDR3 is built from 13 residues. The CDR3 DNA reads TGTGCCAGCAGTTTCTACAGGGGGAGTGGCGCTTTCTTT. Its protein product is CASSFYRGSGAFF.

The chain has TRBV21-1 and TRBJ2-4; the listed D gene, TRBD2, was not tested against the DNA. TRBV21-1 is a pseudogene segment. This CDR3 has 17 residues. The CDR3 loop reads CATRRPRTFLAKNIQYF. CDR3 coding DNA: TGTGCCACCCGGAGGCCCCGGACGTTTTTAGCCAAAAACATTCAGTACTTC.

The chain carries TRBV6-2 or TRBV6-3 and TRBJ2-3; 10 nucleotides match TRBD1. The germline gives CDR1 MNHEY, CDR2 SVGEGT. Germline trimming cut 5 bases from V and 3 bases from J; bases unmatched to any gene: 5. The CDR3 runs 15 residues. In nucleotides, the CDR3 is TGTGCCAGCAGTAGTGGACAGGGGGAAACAGATACGCAGTATTTT. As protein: CASSSGQGETDTQYF.

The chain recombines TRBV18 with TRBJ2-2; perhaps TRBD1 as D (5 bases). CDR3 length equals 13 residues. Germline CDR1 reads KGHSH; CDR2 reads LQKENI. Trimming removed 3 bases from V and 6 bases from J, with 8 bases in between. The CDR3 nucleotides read TGTGCCAGCTCACCCCAGGGCTCCGGGGAGCTGTTTTTT. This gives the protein CASSPQGSGELFF.

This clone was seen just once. Here the CDR3 DNA reads TGTGCCAGCAGTCCACCGGGAATGGGGGAGCAGTACTTC. Translating gives CASSPPGMGEQYF. The chain uses TRBV12-3 or TRBV12-4 and TRBJ2-7; TRBD2 might be the D (5 bases). The V end lost 5 bases, the J end lost 7 bases, and 15 bases lay between the germline ends. This CDR3 has 13 amino acids.

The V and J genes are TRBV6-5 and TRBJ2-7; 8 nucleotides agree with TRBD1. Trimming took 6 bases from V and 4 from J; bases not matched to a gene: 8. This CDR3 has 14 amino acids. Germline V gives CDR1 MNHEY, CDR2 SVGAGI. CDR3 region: CASRLTGGRYEQYF. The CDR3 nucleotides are TGTGCCAGCAGACTCACAGGGGGTAGGTACGAGCAGTACTTC.